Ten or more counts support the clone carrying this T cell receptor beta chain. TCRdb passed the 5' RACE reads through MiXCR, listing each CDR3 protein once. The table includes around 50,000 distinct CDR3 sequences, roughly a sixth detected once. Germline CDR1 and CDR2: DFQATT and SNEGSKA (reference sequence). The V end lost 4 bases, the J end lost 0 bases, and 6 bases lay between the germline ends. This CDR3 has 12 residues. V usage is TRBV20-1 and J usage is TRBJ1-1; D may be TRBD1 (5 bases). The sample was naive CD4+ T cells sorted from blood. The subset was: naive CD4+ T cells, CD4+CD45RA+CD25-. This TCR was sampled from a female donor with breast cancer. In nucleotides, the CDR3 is TGCAGTGCTACAGGGATGAACACTGAAGCTTTCTTT. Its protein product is CSATGMNTEAFF.